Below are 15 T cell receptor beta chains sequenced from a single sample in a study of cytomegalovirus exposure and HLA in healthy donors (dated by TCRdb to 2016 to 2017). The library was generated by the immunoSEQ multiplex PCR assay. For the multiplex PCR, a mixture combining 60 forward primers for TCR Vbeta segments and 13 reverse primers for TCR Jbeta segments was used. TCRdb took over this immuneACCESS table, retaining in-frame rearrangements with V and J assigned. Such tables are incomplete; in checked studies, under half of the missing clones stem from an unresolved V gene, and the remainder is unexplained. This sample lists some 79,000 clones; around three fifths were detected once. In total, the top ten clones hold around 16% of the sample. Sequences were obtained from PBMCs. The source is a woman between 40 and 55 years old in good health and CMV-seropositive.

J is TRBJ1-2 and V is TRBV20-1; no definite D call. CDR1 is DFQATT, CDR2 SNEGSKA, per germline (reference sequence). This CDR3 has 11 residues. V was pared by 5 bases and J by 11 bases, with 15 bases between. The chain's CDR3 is CSAEQQRRYTF. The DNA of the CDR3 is TGCAGTGCTGAACAACAGCGGAGGTACACCTTC.

The CDR3 region is CASSQTGNGNTIYF. As DNA, the CDR3 is TGTGCCAGCAGCCAGACAGGGAATGGAAACACCATATATTTT. The chain combines TRBV7-9 with TRBJ1-3, with TRBD1 matching over 7 bases. CDR1 is SEHNR and CDR2 is FQNEAQ in the germline V gene (reference sequence). The CDR3 is 14 residues long. Trimming at V came to 5 bases and at J to 3 bases, leaving 4 bases not matched to a gene.

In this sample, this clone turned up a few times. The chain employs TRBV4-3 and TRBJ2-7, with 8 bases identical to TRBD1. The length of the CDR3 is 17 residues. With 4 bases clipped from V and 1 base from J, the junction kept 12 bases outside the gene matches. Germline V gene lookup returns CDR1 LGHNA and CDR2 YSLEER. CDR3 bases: TGCGCCAGCAGCCCAGCGGCCCCCCGGGACAGGTCCTACGAGCAGTACTTC. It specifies CASSPAAPRDRSYEQYF.

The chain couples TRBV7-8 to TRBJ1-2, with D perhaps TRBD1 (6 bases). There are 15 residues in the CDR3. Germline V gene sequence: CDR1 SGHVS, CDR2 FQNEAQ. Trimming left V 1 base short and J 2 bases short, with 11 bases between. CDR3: CASSLEQGFNYGYTF. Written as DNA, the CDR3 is TGTGCCAGCAGCTTAGAACAGGGTTTCAACTATGGCTACACCTTC.

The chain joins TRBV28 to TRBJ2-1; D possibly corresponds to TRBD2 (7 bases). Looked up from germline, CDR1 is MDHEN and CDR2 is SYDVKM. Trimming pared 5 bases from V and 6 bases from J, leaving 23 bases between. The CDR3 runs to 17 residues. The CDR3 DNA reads TGTGCCAGCAGTGCTGGGAGGGGGTGGGAGGGCCGCAATGAGCAGTTCTTC. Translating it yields CASSAGRGWEGRNEQFF.

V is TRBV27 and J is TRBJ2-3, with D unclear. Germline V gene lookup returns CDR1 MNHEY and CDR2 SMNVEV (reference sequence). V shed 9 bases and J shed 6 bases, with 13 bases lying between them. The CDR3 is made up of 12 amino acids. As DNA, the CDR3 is TGTGCCAGATCCTTCACGCGGGATACGCAGTATTTT. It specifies CARSFTRDTQYF.

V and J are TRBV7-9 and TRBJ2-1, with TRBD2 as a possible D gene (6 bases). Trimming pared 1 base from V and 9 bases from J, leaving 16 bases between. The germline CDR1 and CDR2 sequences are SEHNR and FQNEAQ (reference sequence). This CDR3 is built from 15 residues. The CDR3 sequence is CASSLGSGRITEQFF. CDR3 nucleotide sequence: TGTGCCAGCAGCTTAGGGTCAGGGAGGATCACTGAGCAGTTCTTC.

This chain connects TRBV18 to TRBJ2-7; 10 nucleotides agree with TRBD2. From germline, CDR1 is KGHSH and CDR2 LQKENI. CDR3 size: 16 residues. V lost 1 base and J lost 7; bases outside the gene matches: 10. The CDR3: CASSPLSLAGDREQYF. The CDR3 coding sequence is TGTGCCAGCTCACCACTTTCCCTAGCGGGGGATAGGGAGCAGTACTTC.

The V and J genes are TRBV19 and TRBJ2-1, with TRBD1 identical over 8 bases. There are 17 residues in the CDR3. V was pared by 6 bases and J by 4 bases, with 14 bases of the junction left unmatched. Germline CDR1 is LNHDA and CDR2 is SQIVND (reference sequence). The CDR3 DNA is TGTGCCAGTAGGCCTTTTTTGGGGACAGGAAATTACAATGAGCAGTTCTTC. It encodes CASRPFLGTGNYNEQFF.

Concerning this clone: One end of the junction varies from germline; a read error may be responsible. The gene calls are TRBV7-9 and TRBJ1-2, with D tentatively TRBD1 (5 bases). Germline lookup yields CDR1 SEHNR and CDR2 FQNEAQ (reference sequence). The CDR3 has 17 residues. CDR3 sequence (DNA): TGTTCCAGCAGCTTAGGGGTTTTCAAGGGGTGGAACTATGGCTACACCTTC. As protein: CSSSLGVFKGWNYGYTF.

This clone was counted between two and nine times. CDR3 sequence reads: CASSDPTGLSSYEQYF. CDR3 coding DNA: TGTGCCAGCAGTGACCCGACAGGGTTAAGCTCCTACGAGCAGTACTTC. The V gene is TRBV2, the J gene TRBJ2-7; 7 bases agree with TRBD1. The V gene's germline CDR1 is SNHLY and CDR2 FYNNEI. There are 16 residues in the CDR3. With V trimmed by 3 bases and J by 0 bases, 8 bases remained unmatched.

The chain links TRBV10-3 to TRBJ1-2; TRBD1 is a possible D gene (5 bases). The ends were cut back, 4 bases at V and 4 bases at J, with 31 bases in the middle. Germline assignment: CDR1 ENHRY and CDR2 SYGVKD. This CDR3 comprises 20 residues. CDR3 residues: CAISGVRGRAIPQSTYGYTF. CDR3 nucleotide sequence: TGTGCCATCAGTGGGGTGAGAGGCAGGGCAATACCTCAATCGACCTATGGCTACACCTTC.

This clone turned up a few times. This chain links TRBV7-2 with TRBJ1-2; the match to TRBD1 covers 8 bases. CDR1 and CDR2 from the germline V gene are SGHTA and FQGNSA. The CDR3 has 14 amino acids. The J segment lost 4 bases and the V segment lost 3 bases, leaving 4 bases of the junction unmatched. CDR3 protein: CASSFDGQGYGYTF. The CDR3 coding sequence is TGTGCCAGCAGCTTCGACGGACAGGGCTATGGCTACACCTTC.

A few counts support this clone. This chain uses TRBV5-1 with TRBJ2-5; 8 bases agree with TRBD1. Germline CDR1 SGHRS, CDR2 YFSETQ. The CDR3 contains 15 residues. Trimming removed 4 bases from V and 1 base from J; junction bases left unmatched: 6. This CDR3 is CASSDTQGAQETQYF. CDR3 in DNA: TGCGCCAGCAGCGATACTCAGGGGGCCCAAGAGACCCAGTACTTC.

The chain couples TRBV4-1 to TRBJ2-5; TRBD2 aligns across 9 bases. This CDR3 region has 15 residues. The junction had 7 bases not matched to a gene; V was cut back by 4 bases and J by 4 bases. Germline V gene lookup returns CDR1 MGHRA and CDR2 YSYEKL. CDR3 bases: TGCGCCAGCAGCCCCGGCCCGGGACTAGCAGAGACCCAGTACTTC. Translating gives CASSPGPGLAETQYF.